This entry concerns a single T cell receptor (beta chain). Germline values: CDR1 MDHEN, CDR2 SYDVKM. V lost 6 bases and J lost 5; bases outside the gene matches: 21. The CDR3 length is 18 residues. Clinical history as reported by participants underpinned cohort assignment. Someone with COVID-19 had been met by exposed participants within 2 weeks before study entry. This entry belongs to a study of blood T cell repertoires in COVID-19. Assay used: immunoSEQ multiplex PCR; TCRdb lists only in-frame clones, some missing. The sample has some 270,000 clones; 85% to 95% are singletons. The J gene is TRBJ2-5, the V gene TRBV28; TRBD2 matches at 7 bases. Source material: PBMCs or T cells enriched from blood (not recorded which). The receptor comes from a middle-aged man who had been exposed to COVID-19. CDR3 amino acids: CASSSPVRGKGWAETQYF. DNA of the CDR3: TGTGCCAGCAGCTCCCCGGTGCGGGGGAAAGGTTGGGCGGAGACCCAGTACTTC.